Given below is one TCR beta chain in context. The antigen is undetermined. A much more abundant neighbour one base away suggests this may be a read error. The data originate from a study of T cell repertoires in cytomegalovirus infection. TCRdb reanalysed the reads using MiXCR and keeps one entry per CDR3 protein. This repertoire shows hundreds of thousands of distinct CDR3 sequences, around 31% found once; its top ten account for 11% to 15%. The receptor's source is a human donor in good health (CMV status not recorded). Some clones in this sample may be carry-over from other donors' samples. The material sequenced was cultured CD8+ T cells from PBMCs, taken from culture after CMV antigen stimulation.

CDR3: CASSLASSVNEQFF. As DNA, the CDR3 is TGTGCCAGCAGCTTAGCTTCGTCAGTCAATGAGCAGTTCTTC. This chain links TRBV7-2 with TRBJ2-1; D remains unclear. The length of the CDR3 is 14 residues. Germline V CDR1 and CDR2: SGHTA, FQGNSA. The V end lost 0 bases, the J end lost 6 bases, and 9 bases lay between the germline ends. Variable domain in full (rest from reference TRBV7-2 and TRBJ2-1): GAGVSQSPSNKVTEKGKDVELRCDPISGHTALYWYRQSLGQGLEFLIYFQGNSAPDKSGLPSDRFSAERTGGSVSTLTIQRTQQEDSAVYLCASSLASSVNEQFFGPGTRLTVL.